These 20 T cell receptor beta chains were all obtained from the same sample, sequenced in a study of CD8 T cells in Susac syndrome. 0.5 to 1 ug RNA was reverse transcribed with random hexamers. TCRdb re-analysed the immunoSEQ multiplex PCR reads in MiXCR, keeping a single row per CDR3 protein. The sample has hundreds of thousands of distinct CDR3 sequences, over 75% seen once. Sequencing used CD8+ T cells from PBMCs. Receptors were obtained from a human donor with multiple sclerosis.

V is TRBV6-1 and J is TRBJ2-2, with D possibly matching TRBD1 (5 bases). The CDR3 totals 15 residues. The germline CDR1 and CDR2 sequences are MNHNS and SASEGT. V lost 6 bases to trimming and J lost 1 base, with 12 bases between them. CDR3 nucleotide sequence: TGTGCCAGCAGCCTCCAGGGCGGGAACACCGGGGAGCTGTTTTTT. Translated: CASSLQGGNTGELFF.

The chain uses TRBV9 and TRBJ2-7; TRBD2 might be the D (6 bases). The germline V gene encodes CDR1 SGDLS and CDR2 YYNGEE. CDR3 size: 15 residues. Trimming pared 5 bases from V and 0 bases from J, leaving 15 bases between. The CDR3 loop is CASSPGGSSSYEQYF. The DNA of the CDR3 is TGTGCCAGCAGTCCCGGAGGGTCCAGCTCCTACGAGCAGTACTTC.

The chain couples TRBV27 to TRBJ2-1; perhaps TRBD1 as D (6 bases). The ends were cut back, 2 bases at V and 5 bases at J, with 13 bases in the middle. Germline CDR1 MNHEY, CDR2 SMNVEV (reference sequence). This CDR3 region has 15 residues. CDR3 sequence: CASSLLGQSDNEQFF. CDR3 DNA: TGTGCCAGCAGTTTACTTGGACAGTCGGACAATGAGCAGTTCTTC.

The gene calls are TRBV5-8 and TRBJ1-2; TRBD1 matches at 7 bases. In germline, CDR1 is SGHTS, CDR2 YDEGEE. The ends lost 5 bases at V and 8 bases at J; junction bases unmatched: 12. This CDR3 comprises 14 residues. Here the CDR3 DNA reads TGTGCCAGCAGATACGGCGCAGGGGGACGGGGCTACACCTTC. This encodes CASRYGAGGRGYTF.

In its sample, this clonotype was seen once. The chain links TRBV6-2 or TRBV6-3 to TRBJ1-3; the D is unclear. Germline V gene lookup returns CDR1 MNHEY and CDR2 SVGEGT. Deletions cut 6 bases from V and 0 bases from J, with 18 bases between. The CDR3 runs to 17 residues. The CDR3 is CASSRLREAFSGNTIYF. The DNA of the CDR3 is TGTGCCAGCAGCCGCCTGCGCGAGGCCTTCTCTGGAAACACCATATATTTT.

This rearrangement joins TRBV30 to TRBJ2-3; 7 bases match TRBD2. CDR1 is GTSNPN and CDR2 is SVGIG in the germline V gene (reference sequence). The CDR3 is made up of 14 amino acids. The V gene end was trimmed by 4 bases and the J gene end by 5 bases; junction bases not matched to a gene: 9. CDR3 in DNA: TGTGCCTGGAATGCGGGAGTAGCAGGAGATACGCAGTATTTT. Its translation is CAWNAGVAGDTQYF.

V is TRBV4-1 and J is TRBJ2-7; D gene ambiguous. This CDR3 comprises 12 residues. Looked up from germline, CDR1 is MGHRA and CDR2 is YSYEKL. V was clipped by 5 bases and J by 6 bases, with 11 bases between them. The CDR3 bases are TGCGCCAGCAGCGATATAGCATCCGAGCAGTACTTC. This sequence encodes CASSDIASEQYF.

The rearrangement uses TRBV12-3 or TRBV12-4 and TRBJ2-3; 9 nucleotides align to TRBD1. This CDR3 contains 15 residues. V shed 7 bases and J 6 bases; nucleotides not matched to a gene: 11. CDR3 in amino acids: CASTHTTGGWDTQYF. As DNA, the CDR3 is TGTGCCAGCACCCACACGACAGGGGGATGGGATACGCAGTATTTT.

This rearrangement joins TRBV6-1 to TRBJ2-3, with 11 bases lining up with TRBD2. Per germline, CDR1 MNHNS and CDR2 SASEGT. This CDR3 region has 16 residues. J was trimmed by 4 bases and V by 3 bases; bases with no gene match: 6. The DNA for the CDR3 is TGTGCCAGCAGTGATCTAGCGGGAGGTAACCCAGATACGCAGTATTTT. Translation gives CASSDLAGGNPDTQYF.

The genes are TRBV20-1 and TRBJ2-3; D is ambiguous. The V end was cut by 2 bases, the J end by 2 bases, with 20 bases between. This CDR3 spans 17 amino acids. The germline gives CDR1 DFQATT, CDR2 SNEGSKA (reference sequence). CDR3 DNA sequence: TGCAGTGCTAGAAATTCGAGGACGGCCCGAACCACAGATACGCAGTATTTT. Translating it yields CSARNSRTARTTDTQYF.

This clonotype was detected only a few times. The V call is TRBV11-2, the J call TRBJ2-1, with a tentative D call TRBD2 (6 bases). V lost 5 bases to trimming and J lost 10 bases, with 15 bases between them. CDR3 size: 13 residues. Germline V gene lookup returns CDR1 SGHAT and CDR2 FQNNGV. As DNA, the CDR3 is TGTGCCAGCAGCGGGCGGACTATTGCGGAGCAGTTCTTC. Translating gives CASSGRTIAEQFF.

This clonotype occurred a few times. CDR3 DNA: TGTGCCAGCAGTCCTCACCGGACGGGCCCTACGATAGGTTACTTC. Protein product: CASSPHRTGPTIGYF. The chain joins TRBV28 to TRBJ2-7; D not certain. The germline gives CDR1 MDHEN, CDR2 SYDVKM. Deletions cut 5 bases from V and 13 bases from J, with 27 bases between. CDR3 size: 15 residues. Complete variable domain (other parts from reference TRBV28 and TRBJ2-7): DVKVTQSSRYLVKRTGEKVFLECVQDMDHENMFWYRQDPGLGLRLIYFSYDVKMKEKGDIPEGYSVSREKKERFSLILESASTNQTSMYLCASSPHRTGPTIGYFGPGTRLTVT.

The chain is built from TRBV7-9 and TRBJ2-1, with D unclear. Germline assignment: CDR1 SEHNR and CDR2 FQNEAQ (reference sequence). Trimming cost V 7 bases and J 5 bases, with 9 bases left between them. This CDR3 is 12 amino acids long. The CDR3 is CASTPTDNEQFF. CDR3 in DNA: TGTGCCAGCACCCCCACGGACAATGAGCAGTTCTTC.

This chain connects TRBV5-6 to TRBJ1-5; no firm D call. CDR3 size: 14 residues. V lost 2 bases to trimming and J lost 5 bases, with 11 bases between them. The germline gives CDR1 SGHDT, CDR2 YYEEEE. CDR3 nucleotide sequence: TGTGCCAGCAGCTTAGGGCAGAAGCATCAGCCCCAGCATTTT. Translated, it gives CASSLGQKHQPQHF.

This clonotype was recorded only once. V gene TRBV5-8 combines with J gene TRBJ1-1, with a tentative D call TRBD1 (5 bases). The CDR3 extends over 15 amino acids. Trimming cost V 0 bases and J 4 bases, with 13 bases left between them. Looked up from germline, CDR1 is SGHTS and CDR2 is YDEGEE. The CDR3 sequence is CASSLGGGGSTEAFF. The CDR3 DNA reads as TGTGCCAGCAGCTTGGGGGGCGGAGGGAGCACTGAAGCTTTCTTT.

DNA of the CDR3: TGTGCCAGTGGGCAGTCCTCCTACAATGAGCAGTTCTTC. Residues: CASGQSSYNEQFF. The V and J genes are TRBV19 and TRBJ2-1; D is undetermined. The V gene lost 8 bases and the J gene lost 0 bases, with 8 bases spanning the gap. This CDR3 is 13 amino acids long. Germline CDR1 and CDR2: LNHDA and SQIVND (reference sequence).

The chain uses TRBV20-1 and TRBJ2-1; D not certain. Per the germline V gene, CDR1 is DFQATT and CDR2 is SNEGSKA (reference sequence). V lost 6 bases and J lost 8, with 17 bases in between. CDR3 length: 13 residues. CDR3 region: CSAPSPLFDEQFF. For the CDR3, the DNA is TGCAGTGCCCCATCCCCCCTTTTCGATGAGCAGTTCTTC.

The V and J genes are TRBV24-1 and TRBJ2-2; D ambiguous. V lost 3 bases and J lost 1, with 11 bases in between. Germline CDR1 KGHDR, CDR2 SFDVKD. The CDR3 runs to 16 residues. DNA for the CDR3: TGTGCCACCAGTGATGGTAGACGACTGAACACCGGGGAGCTGTTTTTT. Residues: CATSDGRRLNTGELFF.

This chain links TRBV2 with TRBJ2-1; D is uncertain. The germline gives CDR1 SNHLY, CDR2 FYNNEI. The CDR3 length is 15 residues. V was cut by 8 bases and J by 5 bases, with 19 bases left in between. This chain's CDR3 is CASEKTLGFDNEQFF. The CDR3 DNA sequence: TGTGCCAGCGAAAAAACGCTAGGCTTCGACAATGAGCAGTTCTTC.

The chain has TRBV6-1 and TRBJ2-1; 8 bases map to TRBD2. This CDR3 region has 18 residues. After removal of 4 bases from V and 6 bases from J, the junction contained 17 bases not matched to a gene. Germline lookup yields CDR1 MNHNS and CDR2 SASEGT. The CDR3 DNA reads as TGTGCCAGCAGTGTGACCTTAGGAGCGGGAGTGGGGCTCAATGAGCAGTTCTTC. This translates into CASSVTLGAGVGLNEQFF.